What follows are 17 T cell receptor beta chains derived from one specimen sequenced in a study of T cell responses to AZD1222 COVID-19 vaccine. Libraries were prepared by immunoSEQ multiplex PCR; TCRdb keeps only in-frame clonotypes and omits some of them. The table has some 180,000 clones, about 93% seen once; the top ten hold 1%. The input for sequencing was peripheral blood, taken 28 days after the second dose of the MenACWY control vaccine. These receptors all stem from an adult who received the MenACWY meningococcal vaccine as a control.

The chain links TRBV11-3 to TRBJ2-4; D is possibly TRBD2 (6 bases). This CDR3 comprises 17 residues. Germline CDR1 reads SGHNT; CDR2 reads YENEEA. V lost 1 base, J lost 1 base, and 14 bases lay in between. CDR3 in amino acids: CASSLGGGSSAKNIQYF. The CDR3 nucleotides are TGTGCCAGCAGCTTAGGCGGAGGGTCCAGTGCCAAAAACATTCAGTACTTC.

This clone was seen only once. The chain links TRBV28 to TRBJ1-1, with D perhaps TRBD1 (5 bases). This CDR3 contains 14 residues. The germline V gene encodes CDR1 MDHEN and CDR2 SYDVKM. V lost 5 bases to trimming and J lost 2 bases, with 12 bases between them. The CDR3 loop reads CASSDRIGNTEAFF. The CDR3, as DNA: TGTGCCAGCAGTGACAGAATCGGTAACACTGAAGCTTTCTTT. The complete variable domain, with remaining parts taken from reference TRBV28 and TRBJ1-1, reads DVKVTQSSRYLVKRTGEKVFLECVQDMDHENMFWYRQDPGLGLRLIYFSYDVKMKEKGDIPEGYSVSREKKERFSLILESASTNQTSMYLCASSDRIGNTEAFFGQGTRLTVV.

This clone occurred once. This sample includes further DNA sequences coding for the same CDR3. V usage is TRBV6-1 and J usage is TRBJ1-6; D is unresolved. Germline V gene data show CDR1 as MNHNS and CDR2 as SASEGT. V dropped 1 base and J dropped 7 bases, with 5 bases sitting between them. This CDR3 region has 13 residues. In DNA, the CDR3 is TGTGCCAGCAGTGAAGGTGGGAATTCACCCCTCCACTTT. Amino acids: CASSEGGNSPLHF.

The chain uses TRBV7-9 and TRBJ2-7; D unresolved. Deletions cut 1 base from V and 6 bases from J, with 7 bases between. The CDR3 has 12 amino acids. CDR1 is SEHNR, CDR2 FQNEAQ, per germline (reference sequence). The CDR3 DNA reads TGTGCCAGCAGCTTAGGCGTTACCGAGCAGTACTTC. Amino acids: CASSLGVTEQYF. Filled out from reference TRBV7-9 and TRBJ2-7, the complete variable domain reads DTGVSQNPRHKITKRGQNVTFRCDPISEHNRLYWYRQTLGQGPEFLTYFQNEAQLEKSRLLSDRFSAERPKGSFSTLEIQRTEQGDSAMYLCASSLGVTEQYFGPGTRLTVT.

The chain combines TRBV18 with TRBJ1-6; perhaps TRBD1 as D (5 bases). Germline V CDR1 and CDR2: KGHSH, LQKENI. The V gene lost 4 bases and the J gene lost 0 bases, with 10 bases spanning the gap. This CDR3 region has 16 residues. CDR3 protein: CASSLAGSSYNSPLHF. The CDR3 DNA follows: TGTGCCAGCTCACTGGCAGGGAGCTCCTATAATTCACCCCTCCACTTT. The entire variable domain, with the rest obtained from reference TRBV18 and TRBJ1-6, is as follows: NAGVMQNPRHLVRRRGQEARLRCSPMKGHSHVYWYRQLPEEGLKFMVYLQKENIIDESGMPKERFSAEFPKEGPSILRIQQVVRGDSAAYFCASSLAGSSYNSPLHFGNGTRLTVT.

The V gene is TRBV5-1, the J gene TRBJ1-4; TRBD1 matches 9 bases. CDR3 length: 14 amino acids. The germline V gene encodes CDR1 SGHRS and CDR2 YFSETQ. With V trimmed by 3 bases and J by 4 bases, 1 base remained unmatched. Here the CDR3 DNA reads TGCGCCAGCAGCTGGACAGGGGATAATGAAAAACTGTTTTTT. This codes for CASSWTGDNEKLFF.

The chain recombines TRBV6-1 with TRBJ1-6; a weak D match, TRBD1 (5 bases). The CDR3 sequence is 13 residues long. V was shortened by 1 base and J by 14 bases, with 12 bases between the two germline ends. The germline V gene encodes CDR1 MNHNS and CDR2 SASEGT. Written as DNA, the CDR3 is TGTGCCAGCAGTGAAGGGGGGGAGCGGGCCCTCCACTTT. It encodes CASSEGGERALHF.

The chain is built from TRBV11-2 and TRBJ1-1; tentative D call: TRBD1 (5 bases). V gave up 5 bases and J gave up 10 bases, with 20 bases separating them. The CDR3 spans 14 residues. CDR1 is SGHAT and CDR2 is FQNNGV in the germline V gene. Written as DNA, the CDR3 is TGTGCCAGCAGCCCCCTCGGGAGGGGCGATGGAGCTTTCTTT. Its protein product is CASSPLGRGDGAFF.

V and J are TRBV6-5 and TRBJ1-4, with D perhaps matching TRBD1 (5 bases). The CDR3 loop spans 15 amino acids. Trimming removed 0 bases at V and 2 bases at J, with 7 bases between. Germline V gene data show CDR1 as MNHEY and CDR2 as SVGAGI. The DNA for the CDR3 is TGTGCCAGCAGTTACTCCTGGGACACTAATGAAAAACTGTTTTTT. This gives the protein CASSYSWDTNEKLFF.

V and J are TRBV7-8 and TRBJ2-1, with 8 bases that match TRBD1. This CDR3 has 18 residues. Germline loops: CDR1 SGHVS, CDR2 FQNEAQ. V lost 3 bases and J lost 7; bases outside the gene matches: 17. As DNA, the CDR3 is TGTGCCAGCAGCTTTAGGACGAGCCAGGGGGCTCGGCCTAATGAGCAGTTCTTC. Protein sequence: CASSFRTSQGARPNEQFF.

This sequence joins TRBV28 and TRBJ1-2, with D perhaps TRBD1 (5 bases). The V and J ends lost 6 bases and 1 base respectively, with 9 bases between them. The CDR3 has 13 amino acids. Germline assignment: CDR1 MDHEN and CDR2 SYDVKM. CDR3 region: CASSTQGNYGYTF. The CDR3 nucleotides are TGTGCCAGCAGCACCCAGGGTAACTATGGCTACACCTTC.

The CDR3 reads CASSEQEGRFNGYTF. The CDR3 DNA is TGTGCCAGCAGTGAACAGGAGGGGCGTTTCAATGGCTACACCTTC. The gene calls are TRBV2 and TRBJ1-2; TRBD1 is a possible D gene (5 bases). Germline V gene lookup returns CDR1 SNHLY and CDR2 FYNNEI. There are 15 residues in the CDR3. V dropped 2 bases and J dropped 6 bases, with 16 bases sitting between them.

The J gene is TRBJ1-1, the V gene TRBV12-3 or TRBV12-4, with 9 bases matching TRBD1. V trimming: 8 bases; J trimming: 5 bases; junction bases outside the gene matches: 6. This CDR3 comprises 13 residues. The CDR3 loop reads CASLTGGRTEAFF. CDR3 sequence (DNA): TGTGCCAGCCTGACAGGGGGGCGGACTGAAGCTTTCTTT.

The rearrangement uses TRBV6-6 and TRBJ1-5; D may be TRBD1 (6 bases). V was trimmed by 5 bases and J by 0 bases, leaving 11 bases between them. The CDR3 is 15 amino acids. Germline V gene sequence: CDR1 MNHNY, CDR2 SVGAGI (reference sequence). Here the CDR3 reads CASSGGAYSNQPQHF. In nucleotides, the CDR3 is TGTGCCAGCAGTGGGGGGGCGTATAGCAATCAGCCCCAGCATTTT.

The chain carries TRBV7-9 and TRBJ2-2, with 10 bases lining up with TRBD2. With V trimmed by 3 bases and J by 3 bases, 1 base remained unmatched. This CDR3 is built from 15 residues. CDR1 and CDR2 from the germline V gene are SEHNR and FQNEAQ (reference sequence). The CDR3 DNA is TGTGCCAGCAGCTTTGGGACTAGCGACACCGGGGAGCTGTTTTTT. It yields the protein CASSFGTSDTGELFF.

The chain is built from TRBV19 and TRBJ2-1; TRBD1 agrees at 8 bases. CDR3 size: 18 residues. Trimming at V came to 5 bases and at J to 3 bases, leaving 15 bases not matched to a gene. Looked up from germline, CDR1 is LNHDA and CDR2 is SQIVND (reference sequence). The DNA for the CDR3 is TGTGCCAGTAGTCCCCAAGTTCGACAGGGGCTTGGCTACAATGAGCAGTTCTTC. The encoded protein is CASSPQVRQGLGYNEQFF.

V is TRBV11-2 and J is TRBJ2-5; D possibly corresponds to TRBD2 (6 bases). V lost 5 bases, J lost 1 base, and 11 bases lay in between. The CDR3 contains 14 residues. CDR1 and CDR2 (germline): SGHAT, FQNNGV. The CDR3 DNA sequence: TGTGCCAGCAGCCCCCAGCGGGTCCAAGAGACCCAGTACTTC. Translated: CASSPQRVQETQYF. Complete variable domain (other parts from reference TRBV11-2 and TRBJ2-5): EAGVAQSPRYKIIEKRQSVAFWCNPISGHATLYWYQQILGQGPKLLIQFQNNGVVDDSQLPKDRFSAERLKGVDSTLKIQPAKLEDSAVYLCASSPQRVQETQYFGPGTRLLVL.